This T cell receptor beta chain came from a study of T cell repertoires in cytomegalovirus infection. Turning to the study itself: CMV infection and matching HLA type were both indicated by public TCR beta signatures. Notes on the study in general: Dominating the ex vivo response were TCR beta clonotypes that were CMV-specific and HLA-C-restricted. Pooled public TCR beta family frequency picked out CMV carriers with the relevant HLA.

MiXCR, run by TCRdb on the reads, gives a single entry per CDR3 protein. The sample lists 500,000 or so distinct CDR3 sequences; 16% were seen once. The V and J ends lost 0 bases and 3 bases respectively, with 12 bases between them. CDR3 size: 16 residues. Germline V gene data show CDR1 as MNHNS and CDR2 as SASEGT. Of note for this clonotype: Its target is unknown.

The source is a human donor in good health (CMV status not recorded). Some clones in this sample may be carry-over from other donors' samples. The J gene is TRBJ1-5, the V gene TRBV6-1, with D tentatively TRBD1 (5 bases). Sequencing was performed on CD8+ T cells from PBMCs. This chain's CDR3 is CASSEAGGAVNQPQHF. CDR3 bases: TGTGCCAGCAGTGAAGCGGGTGGGGCAGTCAATCAGCCCCAGCATTTT.